This entry lists 22 T cell receptor beta chains sequenced from one sample in a study of T cells in Graves' hyperthyroidism and ophthalmopathy. From RNA transcripts, TCR beta CDR3 regions were amplified. When the TCR CDR3 underwent first-round RT-PCR, the HTBI primer set was used. TCRdb ran MiXCR on the multiplex PCR reads and lists one entry per CDR3 protein. The profile shows hundreds of thousands of distinct CDR3 sequences, approximately 13% of them singletons. Material for sequencing was blood. Receptors were obtained from a woman in her twenties or thirties with Graves' hyperthyroidism that later progressed to Graves' ophthalmopathy.

This clonotype came up many times. The V gene is TRBV3-1, the J gene TRBJ2-7; D gene uncertain. Germline values: CDR1 LGHDT, CDR2 YNNKEL (reference sequence). This CDR3 region has 15 residues. Trimming shortened V by 1 base and J by 2 bases, and 12 bases separated the two germline ends. CDR3 residues: CASSQVSDGAYEQYF. The CDR3 nucleotides are TGTGCCAGCAGCCAAGTTTCGGACGGAGCCTACGAGCAGTACTTC.

The chain links TRBV7-3 to TRBJ2-5, with a tentative D call TRBD2 (5 bases). The CDR3 is 13 residues long. Trimming stripped 3 bases from V and 4 bases from J, with 9 bases between. Germline CDR1 reads SGHTA; CDR2 reads FQGTGA. CDR3 nucleotide sequence: TGTGCCAGCAGCTTGACTCGGGGAGAGACCCAGTACTTC. It translates to CASSLTRGETQYF.

The sample holds many counts of this clonotype. The V call is TRBV19, the J call TRBJ2-3; 7 bases map to TRBD2. V was clipped by 3 bases and J by 6 bases; unmatched bases: 9. The CDR3 extends over 15 amino acids. Germline V gene data show CDR1 as LNHDA and CDR2 as SQIVND (reference sequence). Written as DNA, the CDR3 is TGTGCCAGTAGTATTTGGGCTAGCGGTTCGGATACGCAGTATTTT. Its protein product is CASSIWASGSDTQYF.

V is TRBV4-1 and J is TRBJ2-1; D is ambiguous. The CDR3 has 15 amino acids. The V gene lost 0 bases and the J gene lost 8 bases, with 14 bases spanning the gap. Germline CDR1 and CDR2: MGHRA and YSYEKL. The CDR3 DNA follows: TGCGCCAGCAGCCAAGACTATGGCAGCGACGATGAGCAGTTCTTC. This encodes CASSQDYGSDDEQFF.

The sample holds many counts of this clonotype. The rearrangement links TRBV28 to TRBJ2-5, with D maybe TRBD1 (6 bases). Trimming removed 7 bases from V and 1 base from J, with 10 bases in between. The CDR3 sequence is 13 residues long. Germline loops: CDR1 MDHEN, CDR2 SYDVKM. The CDR3 spells CASIRGPQETQYF. The CDR3 DNA follows: TGTGCCAGCATCAGGGGCCCCCAAGAGACCCAGTACTTC.

The chain employs TRBV19 and TRBJ2-4; D gene unclear. CDR1 and CDR2 from the germline V gene are LNHDA and SQIVND (reference sequence). Trimming cost V 6 bases and J 1 base, with 10 bases left between them. This CDR3 contains 14 residues. The CDR3 coding sequence is TGTGCCAGTAGCATGGTAATCGCCAAAAACATTCAGTACTTC. It specifies CASSMVIAKNIQYF. Drawing the rest from reference TRBV19 and TRBJ2-4, the complete variable domain is DGGITQSPKYLFRKEGQNVTLSCEQNLNHDAMYWYRQDPGQGLRLIYYSQIVNDFQKGDIAEGYSVSREKKESFPLTVTSAQKNPTAFYLCASSMVIAKNIQYFGAGTRLSVL.

This clonotype was seen ten or more times. The chain employs TRBV28 and TRBJ2-7; the match to TRBD1 covers 8 bases. This CDR3 spans 13 amino acids. Losses at the gene ends were 4 bases for V and 6 bases for J; bases not matched to a gene: 5. From germline, CDR1 is MDHEN and CDR2 SYDVKM. As DNA, the CDR3 is TGTGCCAGCAGTTCCCAAACAGGGGGCGAGCAGTACTTC. It translates to CASSSQTGGEQYF.

In this sample, this clonotype turned up many times. The chain employs TRBV9 and TRBJ2-3; tentatively, D is TRBD2 (6 bases). Trimming pared 0 bases from V and 2 bases from J, leaving 10 bases between. This CDR3 contains 15 residues. Per the germline V gene, CDR1 is SGDLS and CDR2 is YYNGEE. The CDR3 DNA reads as TGTGCCAGCAGCGTAGATTCGGGAGTCACAGATACGCAGTATTTT. It encodes CASSVDSGVTDTQYF.

This clonotype was counted many times. J is TRBJ2-5 and V is TRBV20-1; the match to TRBD2 covers 12 bases. J lost 4 bases, V lost 0 bases, and 6 bases had no gene match. Looked up from germline, CDR1 is DFQATT and CDR2 is SNEGSKA (reference sequence). The CDR3 covers 16 residues. CDR3 nucleotides: TGCAGTGCTAGAGATAGGACTAGCGGGACAAGAGAGACCCAGTACTTC. It specifies CSARDRTSGTRETQYF.

This clonotype was seen a few times. The rearrangement links TRBV3-1 to TRBJ2-1; no clear D gene. Trimming pared 0 bases from V and 8 bases from J, leaving 8 bases between. Germline V gene sequence: CDR1 LGHDT, CDR2 YNNKEL (reference sequence). This CDR3 contains 13 residues. Written as DNA, the CDR3 is TGTGCCAGCAGCCAAGATCCTGACGATGAGCAGTTCTTC. It yields the protein CASSQDPDDEQFF.

This clonotype was detected ten times or more. The chain couples TRBV4-3 to TRBJ1-2; D not certain. V lost 0 bases and J 1 base, leaving 6 bases between the germline ends. CDR3 size: 14 residues. Germline CDR1 reads LGHNA; CDR2 reads YSLEER. CDR3 nucleotide sequence: TGCGCCAGCAGCCAAGATACGGATAACTATGGCTACACCTTC. Translation: CASSQDTDNYGYTF.

This clonotype was observed at least ten times. V and J are TRBV24-1 and TRBJ2-3; perhaps TRBD2 as D (6 bases). The CDR3 runs to 17 residues. Looked up from germline, CDR1 is KGHDR and CDR2 is SFDVKD. V was cut by 3 bases and J by 1 base, with 16 bases left in between. DNA for the CDR3: TGTGCCACCAGTGATAGGGAGGTGGGCATCTGCACAGATACGCAGTATTTT. Protein product: CATSDREVGICTDTQYF.

The table lists this clonotype with many counts. The V call is TRBV3-1, the J call TRBJ1-5, with a possible D match to TRBD1 (6 bases). Germline loops: CDR1 LGHDT, CDR2 YNNKEL (reference sequence). The CDR3 is made up of 15 amino acids. V lost 5 bases and J lost 7, with 18 bases in between. CDR3 sequence: CASSDRFGQLQPQHF. The DNA of the CDR3 is TGTGCCAGCAGCGACCGTTTCGGACAGCTGCAGCCCCAGCATTTT.

There are many counts of this clonotype. The chain employs TRBV20-1 and TRBJ1-1; D unclear. V dropped 7 bases and J dropped 1 base, with 13 bases sitting between them. CDR3 length: 13 residues. Germline loops: CDR1 DFQATT, CDR2 SNEGSKA (reference sequence). The CDR3: CSVLSLSNTEAFF. In DNA, the CDR3 is TGCAGTGTTCTTAGCCTTTCGAACACTGAAGCTTTCTTT.

This clonotype was counted ten times or more. This chain links TRBV19 with TRBJ1-5, with TRBD1 matching over 7 bases. V trimming: 5 bases; J trimming: 0 bases; junction bases outside the gene matches: 7. The CDR3 is 16 amino acids. Germline CDR1 is LNHDA and CDR2 is SQIVND (reference sequence). This chain's CDR3 is CASSGGQMNSNQPQHF. The CDR3 nucleotides read TGTGCCAGTAGTGGGGGACAGATGAATAGCAATCAGCCCCAGCATTTT.

This clonotype was counted a few times. One end of the junction fails to match germline, which may point to a read error. This chain's CDR3 is CASSYLANYDYTF. In nucleotides, the CDR3 is TGTGCCAGCAGTTACTTGGCTAACTATGACTACACCTTC. The chain couples TRBV6-5 to TRBJ1-2; D not certain. Germline CDR1 MNHEY, CDR2 SVGAGI. The CDR3 contains 13 residues.

This clonotype appeared many times. The chain carries TRBV2 and TRBJ2-5, with TRBD2 matching over 9 bases. The length of the CDR3 is 14 residues. The J segment lost 3 bases and the V segment lost 4 bases, leaving 3 bases of the junction unmatched. Germline loops: CDR1 SNHLY, CDR2 FYNNEI. CDR3 DNA sequence: TGTGCCAGCAGTGCGACTAGCGGAAAAGAGACCCAGTACTTC. Translated: CASSATSGKETQYF.

This clonotype came up many times. The J gene is TRBJ2-7, the V gene TRBV11-2; D is undetermined. Germline CDR1 is SGHAT and CDR2 is FQNNGV. V was shortened by 6 bases and J by 6 bases, with 15 bases between the two germline ends. This CDR3 region has 13 residues. The CDR3 region is CASSPPMRREQYF. CDR3 bases: TGTGCCAGCAGTCCCCCAATGAGACGCGAGCAGTACTTC.

The sample holds many counts of this clonotype. The genes are TRBV28 and TRBJ2-2, with D perhaps TRBD1 (6 bases). V lost 1 base to trimming and J lost 0 bases, with 12 bases between them. CDR1 and CDR2 from the germline V gene are MDHEN and SYDVKM. The CDR3 totals 17 residues. DNA for the CDR3: TGTGCCAGCAGTTTATCTTTTGGGACAACGAACACCGGGGAGCTGTTTTTT. The encoded protein is CASSLSFGTTNTGELFF.

This clonotype was counted ten times or more. The chain is built from TRBV28 and TRBJ2-3, with 9 bases identical to TRBD2. This CDR3 has 16 amino acids. V was clipped by 2 bases and J by 4 bases; unmatched bases: 7. The germline V gene encodes CDR1 MDHEN and CDR2 SYDVKM. The CDR3 sequence: CASSLRAGGGADTQYF. The CDR3, as DNA: TGTGCCAGCAGTTTAAGAGCGGGAGGAGGTGCAGATACGCAGTATTTT. The full variable domain, rest sourced from reference TRBV28 and TRBJ2-3, is DVKVTQSSRYLVKRTGEKVFLECVQDMDHENMFWYRQDPGLGLRLIYFSYDVKMKEKGDIPEGYSVSREKKERFSLILESASTNQTSMYLCASSLRAGGGADTQYFGPGTRLTVL.

On this clonotype: A much larger clone sits a single nucleotide away, making a read error possible. V and J are TRBV6-2 or TRBV6-3 and TRBJ2-2; 13 nucleotides match TRBD2. The CDR3 contains 17 residues. Germline V gene lookup returns CDR1 MNHEY and CDR2 SVGEGT. The CDR3: CVSTRGLAGLYTGELFF. The CDR3 DNA reads as TGTGTCAGCACCCGGGGACTAGCGGGATTGTACACCGGGGAGCTGTTTTTT.

Turning to this clonotype: A much larger clone differs by one base, so this may be a read error. The rearrangement uses TRBV6-1 and TRBJ2-7, with D maybe TRBD2 (5 bases). The germline V and J ends were trimmed by 7 bases and 4 bases, with 17 bases remaining between them. CDR1 is MNHNS and CDR2 is SASEGT in the germline V gene. The CDR3 runs to 14 residues. The CDR3 loop reads CASTGAKGAYEQYF. CDR3 bases: TGTGCCAGCACCGGAGCGAAGGGAGCTTACGAGCAGTACTTC.